These T cell receptor beta chains were read from a single sample in a study of ipilimumab plus nivolumab after autologous stem cell transplantation. Method: immunoSEQ multiplex PCR; TCRdb's copy keeps in-frame clones and lacks some. This sample has approximately 5,300 clones, with about 63% found just once. Sequenced here: PBMCs, sampled in a trial of ipilimumab plus nivolumab as post-transplant consolidation. All receptors come from a male donor with multiple myeloma. Both conserved end residues are part of each CDR3. D genes are given only for firm matches. Size is stated for part of the rows, as once, few or many counts, or as a class when the clone is expanded.

TRBV10-2	NA	NA	TRBJ1-5	TGCGCCAGCAGCCAAGATCAGAGCGGGATTCAGCCCCAGCATTTT	CASSQDQSGIQPQHF
TRBV7-8	NA	NA	TRBJ1-6	TGTGCCAGCAGCCGATCGGGGCTTAATTCACCCCTCCACTTT	CASSRSGLNSPLHF
TRBV7-2	NA	NA	TRBJ1-5	TGTGCCAGCAGCTTGGGCACCAGCAATCAGCCCCAGCATTTT	CASSLGTSNQPQHF
TRBV4-1	NA	TRBD2	TRBJ2-3	TGCGCCAGCAGCGTTTCGACTAGCGGGAGAGCGACAGATACGCAGTATTTT	CASSVSTSGRATDTQYF
TRBV27	NA	TRBD2	TRBJ2-1	TGTGCCAGCGGCGGGGGGGCGGGGTACAATGAGCAGTTCTTC	CASGGGAGYNEQFF
TRBV7-9	few	NA	TRBJ1-3	TGTGCCAGCAGCTTAGCGTACGATCAAGGGATGACTGGAAACACCATATATTTT	CASSLAYDQGMTGNTIYF
TRBV9	NA	NA	TRBJ2-3	TGTGCCAGCAGCGTAGGGGGCATTAGCACAGATACGCAGTATTTT	CASSVGGISTDTQYF
TRBV5-4	NA	NA	TRBJ2-5	TGTGCCAGCAGCTTGGGGGGCGGACAATTTAAGACCCAGTACTTC	CASSLGGGQFKTQYF
TRBV27	NA	NA	TRBJ1-1	TGTGCCAGCAGTTTATCCGGGATTGGTGAAGCTTTCTTT	CASSLSGIGEAFF
TRBV5-1	NA	NA	TRBJ2-1	TGCGCCAGCAGCTTGGACAATGAGCAGTTCTTC	CASSLDNEQFF
TRBV2	few	TRBD1	TRBJ2-1	TGTGCCAGCTTCCGGACAGGACGCTCCTACAATGAGCAGTTCTTC	CASFRTGRSYNEQFF
TRBV5-6	NA	NA	TRBJ1-1	TGTGCCAGCAGTGAATACGGCAGGGACTTAACTGAAGCTTTCTTT	CASSEYGRDLTEAFF
TRBV10-2	medium-sized	TRBD1	TRBJ2-6	TGCGCCAGCAACGCAGGGGGTGCCGCCTCTGGGGCCAACGTCCTGACTTTC	CASNAGGAASGANVLTF
TRBV10-3	NA	NA	TRBJ2-7	TGTGCCATCAGCTCCAAAGTACTAGGGAGCGGATACGAGCAGTACTTC	CAISSKVLGSGYEQYF
TRBV10-3	NA	TRBD2	TRBJ2-2	TGTGCCATCGGCTCCAGCGGGGGGCACACCGGGGAGCTGTTTTTT	CAIGSSGGHTGELFF
TRBV14	NA	NA	TRBJ2-3	TGTGCCAGCAGCCCAGAGGATTCGCCGCTGGAAGATACGCAGTATTTT	CASSPEDSPLEDTQYF
TRBV7-9	NA	NA	TRBJ2-7	TGCGCCAGCAGCCAAGATCTCCGGTCGACAGGTGGTCACGAGCAGTACTTC	CASSQDLRSTGGHEQYF
TRBV9	NA	NA	TRBJ2-3	TGTGCCAGCAGCCTCCTCCCGGACAGACGCACAGATACGCAGTATTTT	CASSLLPDRRTDTQYF
TRBV9	NA	TRBD1	TRBJ1-1	TGTGCCAGCAGCCCCCGGGACAGGGGAGGGGGCACTGAAGCTTTCTTT	CASSPRDRGGGTEAFF
TRBV28	NA	TRBD1	TRBJ1-4	TGTGCCAGCAGTCCTGCTCCGGGACAGCCGGCTTTTAATGAAAAACTGTTTTTT	CASSPAPGQPAFNEKLFF
TRBV4-3	NA	NA	TRBJ2-3	TGCGCCAGCAGCCAAGATACGTGGGGGGGCCAAGATACGCAGTATTTT	CASSQDTWGGQDTQYF
TRBV5-1	NA	TRBD1	TRBJ1-2	TGCGCCAGCAGCATACGGCCGGGACAGGGTGAAGGCGCTGGCTACACCTTC	CASSIRPGQGEGAGYTF
TRBV7-2	NA	NA	TRBJ2-3	TGTGCCAGCAGCTTCCTGGGGGCAGATACGCAGTATTTT	CASSFLGADTQYF
TRBV5-5	NA	NA	TRBJ1-2	TGTGCCAGCAGCTTGGTTTTTGGGGATGGCTACACCTTC	CASSLVFGDGYTF
TRBV5-3	once	NA	TRBJ1-1	TGTGCCAGAAGCTTAAGCGCACACCTAAACCTCAGGGAGTTGATCCGGGCGGACACTGAAGCTTTCTTT	CARSLSAHLNLRELIRADTEAFF
TRBV6-7	NA	NA	TRBJ2-7	TGTGCCAGCAGTTACTCTCTGGGAGTGTCCTACGAGCAGTACTTC	CASSYSLGVSYEQYF
TRBV29-1	NA	NA	TRBJ2-5	TGCAGCGTTGTCCCCTCCCAAGAGACCCAGTACTTC	CSVVPSQETQYF
TRBV28	once	TRBD2	TRBJ2-7	TGTGCCAGCAGGCAACTAGCGGGCTACGAGCAGTACTTC	CASRQLAGYEQYF
TRBV6-1	NA	NA	TRBJ2-7	TGTGCCAGCAAGCCGGGCCCTATTACCTACGAGCAGTACTTC	CASKPGPITYEQYF
TRBV21-1	once	NA	TRBJ1-1	TGTGCCAGCAGCCACTCGACAGACGAAGCTTTCTTT	CASSHSTDEAFF
TRBV7-7	few	NA	TRBJ2-5	TGTGCTAGCAGCCCAAGTACAGGGAAGGAGACCCAGTACTTC	CASSPSTGKETQYF
TRBV28	once	NA	TRBJ2-1	TGTGCCAGCAGACCTTTGGGAATTGCCTCCTACAATGAGCAGTTCTTC	CASRPLGIASYNEQFF
TRBV11-3	NA	TRBD2	TRBJ2-7	TGTGCCAGCAGCGCACAATCGGGACTAGCGGGTGAACAGTACTTC	CASSAQSGLAGEQYF
TRBV2	NA	TRBD2	TRBJ2-1	TGTGCCAGCAGTGTTTCAGCGGGAGGCGACAATGAGCAGTTCTTC	CASSVSAGGDNEQFF
TRBV29-1	once	NA	TRBJ2-2	TGCAGCGTTGAAGGGGCGGTTACGAACACCGGGGAGCTGTTTTTT	CSVEGAVTNTGELFF
TRBV7-8	NA	TRBD2	TRBJ2-7	TGTGCCAGCAGCTTAGTAGCGGGACCCTACGAGCAGTACTTC	CASSLVAGPYEQYF
TRBV9	few	NA	TRBJ1-1	TGTGCCAGCAGCCTAGACACGAACACTGAAGCTTTCTTT	CASSLDTNTEAFF
TRBV4-1	NA	NA	TRBJ2-5	TGCGCCAGCAGCCAAGAGTTCCCGACTCGGGAGACCCAGTACTTC	CASSQEFPTRETQYF
TRBV18	NA	NA	TRBJ2-7	TGTGCCAGCTCACCAGTATCGAATCCCTACGAGCAGTACTTC	CASSPVSNPYEQYF
TRBV5-1	NA	NA	TRBJ2-1	TGCGCCAGCAGCTTCTGGCGGGACCGGGACAGTGAGCAGTTCTTC	CASSFWRDRDSEQFF
TRBV7-3	NA	NA	TRBJ2-7	TGTGCCAGCAGCTTAGGGAGTGGCGAGCAGTACTTC	CASSLGSGEQYF
TRBV19	NA	NA	TRBJ1-5	TGTGCCAGTAGTATACCAGCAATCGGGCCCCAGCATTTT	CASSIPAIGPQHF
TRBV28	NA	TRBD2	TRBJ2-3	TGTGCCAGCAGTTTATCGGGGGGGCGGGGAGATACGCAGTATTTT	CASSLSGGRGDTQYF
TRBV29-1	once	NA	TRBJ2-7	TGCAGCGTTGAAAGGGGTGAGCAGTACTTC	CSVERGEQYF
TRBV11-2	NA	NA	TRBJ2-7	TGTGCCAGCAGCCCATGGGCAGGGGGGCACGAGCAGTACTTC	CASSPWAGGHEQYF
TRBV7-9	NA	NA	TRBJ2-7	TGTGCCAGCAGCTTAGGCTCTGCAACCTACGAGCAGTACTTC	CASSLGSATYEQYF
TRBV7-9	medium-sized	NA	TRBJ2-7	TGTGCCAGCAGCCGACCGGGACACAACTACGAGCAGTACTTC	CASSRPGHNYEQYF
TRBV9	NA	NA	TRBJ2-5	TGTGCCAGCAGCGTAGTTCCCGCCCAAGGTCAGACCCAGTACTTC	CASSVVPAQGQTQYF
TRBV28	NA	TRBD2	TRBJ2-3	TGTGCCAGCACCAGCGGGGGGAGTACGTATACGCAGTATTTT	CASTSGGSTYTQYF
TRBV15	NA	NA	TRBJ1-6	TGTGCCACCAGCAGAGAACCCAGGGGAGATTCACCCCTCCACTTT	CATSREPRGDSPLHF
TRBV28	NA	NA	TRBJ1-3	TGTGCCAGCAGTGAACCACCCTCTGGAAACACCATATATTTT	CASSEPPSGNTIYF
TRBV9	once	NA	TRBJ1-3	TGTGCCAGCAGCGTTAACAGGGTCAACAGGCCTGGCTCTGGAAACACCATATATTTT	CASSVNRVNRPGSGNTIYF
TRBV28	NA	TRBD2	TRBJ2-7	TGTGCCAGCAGTCCCCGGGGGAGCGGGAGAGTCTACGAGCAGTACTTC	CASSPRGSGRVYEQYF
TRBV27	NA	NA	TRBJ1-5	TGTGCCAGCAGAAGGACGGACAATCAGCCCCAGCATTTT	CASRRTDNQPQHF
TRBV7-2	NA	NA	TRBJ1-5	TGTGCCAGCAGCTTAGTGGCGGGGGCGGGACAGCCCCAGCATTTT	CASSLVAGAGQPQHF
TRBV7-9	NA	NA	TRBJ2-5	TGTGCCAGCAGGATGGTAGGAGGGGAGACCCAGTACTTC	CASRMVGGETQYF